Listed below are T cell receptor beta chains from one sample, sequenced in a study of T-cell memory formation after mild COVID-19. TCRdb redid the calling of the 5' RACE reads with MiXCR, one entry per CDR3 protein. The data hold 350,000 or so distinct CDR3 sequences, with around a fifth observed a single time. Sequences were obtained from PBMCs or a T cell subset sorted from them (not recorded which). These TCRs come from a man aged 18 to 35 who had mild COVID-19 (a few samples of this study predate the infection). Cell type and time point are not known. Each CDR3 is given with its conserved first and last residue. Fields, in order: V gene, D gene, J gene, clone size, CDR3 protein, CDR3 DNA. D genes are given only for firm matches. Not every row has a clone size; where given, it reads once, few, many or a size class.

>TRBV11-2|TRBD1|TRBJ2-3|once
CASRQGGGTDTQYF
TGTGCCAGCCGACAGGGTGGCGGCACAGATACGCAGTATTTT
>TRBV11-2|.|TRBJ2-2|.
CANHLHTGELFF
TGTGCCAACCACCTTCACACCGGGGAGCTGTTTTTT
>TRBV25-1|.|TRBJ1-1|.
CASSDFANTEAFF
TGTGCCAGCAGTGACTTTGCGAACACTGAAGCTTTCTTT
>TRBV5-1|.|TRBJ2-4|many
CASSLGGEGNIQYF
TGCGCCAGCAGCTTGGGGGGAGAGGGAAACATTCAGTACTTC
>TRBV30|.|TRBJ1-2|.
CATPRGSNYGYTF
TGTGCGACCCCTCGGGGCTCCAACTATGGCTACACCTTC
>TRBV4-3|.|TRBJ1-2|few
CASSQDGSWRQDYGYTF
TGCGCCAGCAGCCAAGATGGAAGTTGGAGACAGGACTATGGCTACACCTTC
>TRBV4-1|TRBD1|TRBJ1-4|.
CASSLGTVFTTNEKLFF
TGCGCCAGCAGCCTTGGGACAGTATTTACAACTAATGAAAAACTGTTTTTT
>TRBV5-1|.|TRBJ2-4|.
CASSPEWGARNIQYF
TGCGCCAGCAGCCCCGAGTGGGGGGCGCGAAACATTCAGTACTTC
>TRBV7-3|.|TRBJ2-5|few
CASSPETGETQYF
TGTGCCAGCAGCCCCGAAACGGGAGAGACCCAGTACTTC
>TRBV5-8|TRBD1|TRBJ2-7|.
CASSWGAGTGLAEQYF
TGTGCCAGCAGCTGGGGGGCCGGGACAGGTCTGGCCGAGCAGTACTTC
>TRBV6-2/TRBV6-3|.|TRBJ2-7|.
CASSYPFYEQYF
TGTGCCAGCAGTTACCCTTTCTACGAGCAGTACTTC
>TRBV10-3|.|TRBJ2-5|.
CAISESGSPTTPSGQYF
TGTGCCATCAGTGAGTCGGGGAGCCCTACTACCCCTTCAGGACAGTACTTC
>TRBV28|TRBD1|TRBJ2-1|.
CASSLPDRGNNEQFF
TGTGCCAGCAGTTTACCCGACAGGGGTAACAATGAGCAGTTCTTC
>TRBV20-1|.|TRBJ2-1|few
CRGGNNEQFF
TGTAGGGGGGGAAACAATGAGCAGTTCTTC
>TRBV5-1|.|TRBJ2-7|few
CASSSRVGVEQYF
TGCGCCAGCAGCTCCCGGGTGGGCGTCGAGCAGTACTTC
>TRBV18|TRBD1|TRBJ1-5|.
CASSRVSGQGGGNQPQHF
TGTGCCAGCTCACGGGTTTCCGGACAGGGGGGTGGCAATCAGCCCCAGCATTTT
>TRBV9|.|TRBJ2-1|.
CASSVEGSSDEQFF
TGTGCCAGCAGCGTAGAAGGTAGCAGCGATGAGCAGTTCTTC
>TRBV18|TRBD1|TRBJ1-4|.
CASSPDRGEKLFF
TGTGCCAGCTCACCGGACAGGGGGGAAAAACTGTTTTTT
>TRBV5-1|.|TRBJ1-2|.
CASRPYRDGANYGYTF
TGCGCCAGCAGGCCCTACCGGGACGGAGCTAACTATGGCTACACCTTC
>TRBV21-1|.|TRBJ2-5|.
CASYLDTQYF
TGTGCCAGCTACCTAGACACCCAGTACTTC
>TRBV6-5|TRBD1|TRBJ2-7|many
CASSGTVPYEQYF
TGTGCCAGCTCCGGGACAGTTCCTTACGAGCAGTACTTC
>TRBV7-2|.|TRBJ1-1|.
CASSLVNGAAEAFF
TGTGCCAGCAGCTTAGTAAACGGGGCGGCTGAAGCTTTCTTT
>TRBV19|.|TRBJ2-3|once
CASTPRGGGGADTQYF
TGTGCCAGTACCCCTCGTGGGGGGGGCGGTGCAGATACGCAGTATTTT
>TRBV29-1|TRBD1|TRBJ1-2|.
CSADRVNYGYTF
TGCAGCGCGGACAGGGTTAACTATGGCTACACCTTC
>TRBV5-1|.|TRBJ2-2|few
CASSLMDSPNTGELFF
TGCGCCAGCAGCTTGATGGACAGTCCGAACACCGGGGAGCTGTTTTTT
>TRBV20-1|.|TRBJ1-4|.
CSARADGNEKLFF
TGCAGTGCTAGGGCAGACGGTAATGAAAAACTGTTTTTT
>TRBV11-2|TRBD1|TRBJ1-1|.
CASSSQRTGAEAFF
TGTGCCAGCAGCTCCCAACGGACAGGGGCTGAAGCTTTCTTT
>TRBV7-2|TRBD1|TRBJ1-5|.
CASSLDAGGGQPQHF
TGTGCCAGCAGCTTAGATGCAGGGGGAGGACAGCCCCAGCATTTT
>TRBV5-1|TRBD1|TRBJ2-5|.
CASSPGTAKETQYF
TGCGCCAGCAGCCCCGGGACAGCCAAAGAGACCCAGTACTTC
>TRBV7-9|.|TRBJ1-1|few
CASSWGGDTEAFF
TGTGCCAGCAGCTGGGGTGGAGACACTGAAGCTTTCTTT
>TRBV6-5|TRBD1|TRBJ2-5|.
CASSYDRGETQYF
TGTGCCAGCAGTTACGACAGGGGGGAGACCCAGTACTTC
>TRBV20-1|.|TRBJ2-3|once
CSASSGFHHPDTQYF
TGCAGTGCTAGTTCTGGCTTCCACCATCCGGATACGCAGTATTTT
>TRBV11-2|TRBD2|TRBJ2-5|.
CASSVKTSGVSGTQYF
TGTGCCAGCAGCGTCAAGACTAGCGGGGTTTCCGGGACCCAGTACTTC
>TRBV5-1|.|TRBJ1-6|few
CASSFEGRDSPLHF
TGCGCCAGCAGCTTCGAGGGAAGAGATTCACCCCTCCACTTT
>TRBV10-3|.|TRBJ2-2|.
CAIRTGSTGELFF
TGTGCCATCAGAACGGGGTCCACCGGGGAGCTGTTTTTT
>TRBV4-2|TRBD2|TRBJ2-7|.
CASSGLAGGNEQYF
TGTGCCAGCAGCGGACTAGCGGGGGGCAACGAGCAGTACTTC
>TRBV20-1|TRBD1|TRBJ2-6|.
CSGRQGTSGANVLTF
TGCAGTGGCCGACAGGGAACCTCTGGGGCCAACGTCCTGACTTTC
>TRBV30|.|TRBJ1-2|few
CAWSVPGGQTYGYTF
TGTGCCTGGAGTGTTCCCGGCGGACAGACCTATGGCTACACCTTC
>TRBV20-1|TRBD1|TRBJ1-5|few
CSARLDRDGNQPQHF
TGCAGTGCTAGATTGGACAGGGATGGGAATCAGCCCCAGCATTTT
>TRBV15|TRBD1|TRBJ2-3|.
CATSRGGQGGDTQYF
TGTGCCACCAGCAGAGGGGGACAGGGTGGAGATACGCAGTATTTT
>TRBV5-4|TRBD2|TRBJ2-1|few
CASSSAAGVPRGEQFF
TGTGCCAGCAGCTCCGCAGCGGGGGTCCCGCGGGGTGAGCAGTTCTTC
>TRBV6-1|.|TRBJ1-4|.
CASSESQGPNEKLFF
TGTGCCAGCAGTGAATCCCAGGGACCGAATGAAAAACTGTTTTTT
>TRBV4-3|TRBD2|TRBJ2-3|few
CASSQALAGGRGQYF
TGCGCCAGCAGCCAGGCTCTAGCGGGGGGCCGGGGGCAGTATTTT
>TRBV24-1|TRBD2|TRBJ2-2|many
CATSGLAGANTNTGELFF
TGTGCCACCAGTGGACTAGCGGGGGCCAACACGAACACCGGGGAGCTGTTTTTT
>TRBV27|.|TRBJ1-5|few
CASTPRGVVDQPQHF
TGTGCCAGCACTCCCCGGGGGGTAGTGGATCAGCCCCAGCATTTT
>TRBV20-1|TRBD1|TRBJ1-6|.
CSGRQGNEPPLHF
TGCAGTGGGAGACAGGGGAATGAACCACCCCTCCACTTT
>TRBV7-3|.|TRBJ1-5|many
CASSSGSNQPQHF
TGTGCCAGCAGCTCGGGAAGCAATCAGCCCCAGCATTTT
>TRBV6-2/TRBV6-3|.|TRBJ1-6|.
CASRPPGSRASPLHF
TGTGCCAGCCGCCCCCCCGGTAGCAGGGCTTCACCCCTCCACTTT
>TRBV5-6|TRBD1|TRBJ2-4|.
CASSPVGQEAKNIQYF
TGTGCCAGCAGCCCCGTTGGACAGGAAGCCAAAAACATTCAGTACTTC